The 32 T cell receptor beta chains below were found in one sample sequenced in a study of blood T cells in healthy people across ages. PCR was performed a second time for roughly 7 to 12 cycles using a sample-barcoded 5' primer and a J-beta primer mix. TCRdb reprocessed the 5' RACE reads via MiXCR and lists one record per CDR3 protein. The repertoire has fewer than 750,000 distinct CDR3 sequences, approximately 52% of them found once; the top ten carry approximately 15%. The specimen was blood. Every receptor here comes from a woman over 75 in good health.

V gene TRBV28 combines with J gene TRBJ1-2; 8 positions match TRBD1. The CDR3 loop spans 14 amino acids. V was pared by 9 bases and J by 8 bases, with 14 bases of the junction left unmatched. Germline-derived CDR1 and CDR2 are MDHEN and SYDVKM. Written as DNA, the CDR3 is TGTGCCAGTATTCGTTCCGGACAGGGTACAGGCTACACCTTC. It translates to CASIRSGQGTGYTF.

Notes on this clonotype: It may be a read error: a sequence one base away is much more abundant. CDR3 in DNA: TGTGCCAGCCAGGACGTTTACAATGAGCAGTTCTTC. It is translated as CASQDVYNEQFF. J is TRBJ2-1 and V is TRBV28; D uncertain. This CDR3 contains 12 residues. V was shortened by 8 bases and J by 4 bases, with 9 bases between the two germline ends. In germline, CDR1 is MDHEN, CDR2 SYDVKM.

A remark on this clonotype: This sequence may be a read error, since a much larger clone differs from it by one base. J is TRBJ2-5 and V is TRBV6-5, with TRBD1 matching 7 bases. Germline V gives CDR1 MNHEY, CDR2 SVGAGI. With 5 bases clipped from V and 11 bases from J, the junction kept 20 bases outside the gene matches. This CDR3 has 16 residues. The CDR3 reads CASSPANRGPYNEQYF. DNA of the CDR3: TGTGCCAGCAGTCCTGCAAACAGGGGACCTTACAATGAGCAGTACTTC.

This clonotype appeared many times. V usage is TRBV20-1 and J usage is TRBJ2-1, with 13 bases that match TRBD2. In germline, CDR1 is DFQATT, CDR2 SNEGSKA (reference sequence). This CDR3 spans 18 amino acids. J lost 3 bases, V lost 4 bases, and 12 bases had no gene match. The DNA for the CDR3 is TGCAGTGCTACCGTTCGCCCGACTAGCGGGAGGCTCTACAATGAGCAGTTCTTC. It encodes CSATVRPTSGRLYNEQFF.

The chain couples TRBV24-1 to TRBJ2-7; D not resolved. Trimming pared 4 bases from V and 5 bases from J, leaving 14 bases between. The germline gives CDR1 KGHDR, CDR2 SFDVKD. There are 14 residues in the CDR3. The CDR3 region is CATSDRDSCDEQYF. In DNA form, the CDR3 reads TGTGCCACCAGTGACCGAGACTCATGCGACGAGCAGTACTTC.

The chain couples TRBV12-3 or TRBV12-4 to TRBJ1-2; TRBD1 aligns across 10 bases. This CDR3 spans 14 amino acids. V shed 7 bases and J 3 bases; nucleotides not matched to a gene: 5. CDR3 region: CASNHGTGDYGYTF. The CDR3 region has the DNA TGTGCCAGCAACCATGGGACAGGGGACTATGGCTACACCTTC.

At least ten counts were recorded for this clonotype. This chain uses TRBV3-1 with TRBJ2-7; 12 bases match TRBD2. The V and J ends lost 0 bases and 6 bases, in that order; junction bases with no gene match: 3. CDR3 length: 15 amino acids. Per germline, CDR1 LGHDT and CDR2 YNNKEL (reference sequence). The CDR3: CASSQEPSGRGEQYF. The CDR3 DNA reads TGTGCCAGCAGCCAAGAACCTAGCGGGAGGGGCGAGCAGTACTTC.

V gene TRBV20-1 combines with J gene TRBJ2-3; D uncertain. The CDR3 extends over 12 amino acids. V lost 0 bases, J lost 6 bases, and 7 bases lay in between. Germline CDR1 and CDR2: DFQATT and SNEGSKA (reference sequence). CDR3 bases: TGCAGTGCTAGAGAGATGGCTGATACGCAGTATTTT. Its protein is CSAREMADTQYF.

The V gene is TRBV2, the J gene TRBJ2-7; D gene uncertain. The germline gives CDR1 SNHLY, CDR2 FYNNEI. CDR3 size: 11 residues. Trimming shortened V by 2 bases and J by 6 bases, and 5 bases separated the two germline ends. CDR3 coding DNA: TGTGCCAGCAGTGAATTGAGCGAGCAGTACTTC. As protein: CASSELSEQYF.

This clonotype was detected ten times or more. The chain couples TRBV15 to TRBJ2-3; possible D gene TRBD2, 6 bases. V dropped 5 bases and J dropped 2 bases, with 17 bases sitting between them. The CDR3 has 16 residues. Germline CDR1 and CDR2: LNHNV and YYDKDF (reference sequence). CDR3 sequence reads: CATSAGDFLPTDTQYF. The CDR3 region has the DNA TGTGCCACCAGCGCTGGGGACTTCTTGCCCACAGATACGCAGTATTTT.

This clonotype was detected a few times. The rearrangement links TRBV27 to TRBJ2-2, with 11 bases matching TRBD2. CDR3 length: 14 amino acids. Germline trimming cut 6 bases from V and 4 bases from J; bases unmatched to any gene: 1. Germline CDR1 MNHEY, CDR2 SMNVEV (reference sequence). The CDR3 DNA reads as TGTGCCAGCAGGGGGACTAGCGGCACCGGGGAGCTGTTTTTT. It yields the protein CASRGTSGTGELFF.

The chain combines TRBV7-9 with TRBJ2-3, with TRBD2 as a possible D gene (6 bases). The CDR3 loop spans 15 amino acids. V lost 4 bases and J lost 1, with 12 bases in between. Germline CDR1 SEHNR, CDR2 FQNEAQ (reference sequence). The CDR3: CASSWTGVRTDTQYF. DNA of the CDR3: TGTGCCAGCAGCTGGACGGGGGTGCGCACAGATACGCAGTATTTT.

This clonotype was observed many times. The genes are TRBV24-1 and TRBJ1-5, with D maybe TRBD1 (5 bases). V gave up 4 bases and J gave up 7 bases, with 7 bases separating them. CDR1 is KGHDR and CDR2 is SFDVKD in the germline V gene. The CDR3 covers 12 residues. The DNA for the CDR3 is TGTGCCACCAGTGACAGGGACCAGCCCCAGCATTTT. Its protein is CATSDRDQPQHF.

The V gene is TRBV7-9, the J gene TRBJ1-1; no clear D. Germline CDR1 is SEHNR and CDR2 is FQNEAQ (reference sequence). The CDR3 sequence is 14 residues long. Trimming shortened V by 3 bases and J by 0 bases, and 8 bases separated the two germline ends. The CDR3 sequence is CASSFWTVNTEAFF. CDR3 bases: TGTGCCAGCAGCTTCTGGACGGTGAACACTGAAGCTTTCTTT.

The rearrangement uses TRBV7-9 and TRBJ2-3, with TRBD1 identical over 8 bases. The V segment lost 1 base and the J segment 2 bases; nucleotides outside the gene matches: 5. The CDR3 runs to 16 residues. Germline V gene lookup returns CDR1 SEHNR and CDR2 FQNEAQ (reference sequence). The CDR3 DNA reads as TGTGCCAGCAGCTTAGACCCCAGGGGGCTCACAGATACGCAGTATTTT. Translated, it gives CASSLDPRGLTDTQYF.

The rearrangement uses TRBV7-2 and TRBJ2-5; TRBD1 matches 7 bases. The DNA matches TRBJ2-7 better at its end, which makes the J call doubtful. The germline gives CDR1 SGHTA, CDR2 FQGNSA. There are 12 residues in the CDR3. The CDR3 sequence is CASRKQGSEQYF. CDR3 nucleotides: TGTGCCAGCAGAAAACAGGGGAGCGAGCAGTACTTC.

The chain is built from TRBV3-1 and TRBJ2-4; D not certain. The assigned J gene may be wrong: the sequence end matches TRBJ2-7 better. Germline V gene lookup returns CDR1 LGHDT and CDR2 YNNKEL (reference sequence). The CDR3 sequence is 15 residues long. This CDR3 reads CASSQGQQAVYEQYF. CDR3 in DNA: TGTGCCAGCAGCCAAGGCCAGCAGGCCGTTTACGAGCAGTACTTC.

The CDR3 sequence: CASSVGADNTEAFF. The CDR3 DNA sequence: TGTGCCAGCAGCGTAGGAGCCGATAACACTGAAGCTTTCTTT. The chain has TRBV9 and TRBJ1-1; the D is unclear. The CDR3 spans 14 residues. With 0 bases removed from V and 2 bases from J, the gap between germline ends came to 8 bases. Germline V gene lookup returns CDR1 SGDLS and CDR2 YYNGEE. Filled out from reference TRBV9 and TRBJ1-1, the complete variable domain reads DSGVTQTPKHLITATGQRVTLRCSPRSGDLSVYWYQQSLDQGLQFLIQYYNGEERAKGNILERFSAQQFPDLHSELNLSSLELGDSALYFCASSVGADNTEAFFGQGTRLTVV.

The chain links TRBV3-1 to TRBJ1-1; 7 positions agree with TRBD1. This CDR3 spans 12 amino acids. With 5 bases clipped from V and 12 bases from J, the junction kept 9 bases outside the gene matches. Germline assignment: CDR1 LGHDT and CDR2 YNNKEL (reference sequence). The CDR3, as DNA: TGTGCCAGCAGCGTCCGACAGGGAGGGACTTTCTTT. As protein: CASSVRQGGTFF.

There are many counts of this clonotype. This chain links TRBV5-5 with TRBJ2-5; D is undetermined. The V end lost 4 bases, the J end lost 0 bases, and 10 bases lay between the germline ends. CDR1 is SGHKS, CDR2 YYEKEE, per germline (reference sequence). This CDR3 spans 14 amino acids. In nucleotides, the CDR3 is TGTGCCAGCAGCGCTAGTGGTAACCAAGAGACCCAGTACTTC. It is translated as CASSASGNQETQYF.

V gene TRBV6-5 combines with J gene TRBJ2-3; TRBD2 aligns across 9 bases. CDR3 length: 14 amino acids. The V and J ends lost 8 bases and 5 bases, in that order; junction bases with no gene match: 8. Germline V lookup: CDR1 MNHEY, CDR2 SVGAGI. Here the CDR3 DNA reads TGTGCCAGCGCTTCGCGGGGGGGTGAAGATACGCAGTATTTT. This gives the protein CASASRGGEDTQYF.

The table lists this clonotype with many counts. The chain has TRBV6-6 and TRBJ2-7; D is uncertain. V lost 4 bases, J lost 3 bases, and 7 bases lay in between. This CDR3 is built from 12 residues. Looked up from germline, CDR1 is MNHNY and CDR2 is SVGAGI (reference sequence). CDR3 DNA sequence: TGTGCCAGCAGTTCAGGCTACTACGAGCAGTACTTC. It specifies CASSSGYYEQYF.

This clonotype was seen just once. This may stem from a read error, because a much larger clone lies one nucleotide away. V and J are TRBV2 and TRBJ2-1; a weak D match, TRBD1 (6 bases). The V end was cut by 6 bases, the J end by 13 bases, with 22 bases between. The CDR3 loop spans 14 amino acids. CDR1 and CDR2 from the germline V gene are SNHLY and FYNNEI. The CDR3 here is CASSATGRQETQFF. The CDR3 DNA sequence: TGTGCCAGCAGCGCGACAGGCCGCCAAGAGACCCAGTTCTTC.

The chain is built from TRBV12-3 or TRBV12-4 and TRBJ2-4; 9 nucleotides match TRBD1. The end of the DNA is better explained by TRBJ2-7, so the J call may be wrong. The CDR3 covers 15 residues. This CDR3 is CASSFGDREAYEQYF. The CDR3 bases are TGTGCCAGCAGTTTCGGGGACAGGGAGGCCTACGAGCAGTACTTC.

With respect to this clonotype: A junction end diverges from the germline sequence, so it may reflect a read error. The J gene is TRBJ2-1, the V gene TRBV5-1; TRBD2 matches 11 bases. There are 16 residues in the CDR3. Germline V gene sequence: CDR1 SGHRS, CDR2 YFSETQ. CDR3 bases: TGCGCCAGCAGCGAGGGACTAGCGGCTTACTACAATGGGCAGTTCTTC. It codes for CASSEGLAAYYNGQFF.

This clonotype appeared a single time. The chain carries TRBV7-2 and TRBJ2-1; possibly TRBD2 for D (5 bases). Germline CDR1 reads SGHTA; CDR2 reads FQGNSA. The CDR3 runs to 17 residues. Trimming took 1 base from V and 6 from J, leaving 19 bases between them. The CDR3 DNA sequence: TGTGCCAGCAGCTTAGTCCCCCTAGCCACCCATTTCAATGAGCAGTTCTTC. This gives the protein CASSLVPLATHFNEQFF.

The chain couples TRBV11-2 to TRBJ2-2, with TRBD1 matching over 9 bases. J was trimmed by 5 bases and V by 4 bases; bases with no gene match: 8. CDR3 length equals 16 residues. Germline CDR1 reads SGHAT; CDR2 reads FQNNGV. CDR3 DNA sequence: TGTGCCAGCAGCTCCACAGGGGGCGGAAGGACCGGGGAGCTGTTTTTT. Translation: CASSSTGGGRTGELFF.

A few counts support this clonotype. V and J are TRBV14 and TRBJ1-4; D is unresolved. CDR1 is SGHDN, CDR2 FVKESK, per germline. The ends were cut back, 1 base at V and 2 bases at J, with 8 bases in the middle. The CDR3 runs 15 residues. In DNA, the CDR3 is TGTGCCAGCAGCCAAGTGGGGAATACTAATGAAAAACTGTTTTTT. The encoded protein is CASSQVGNTNEKLFF.

V usage is TRBV5-1 and J usage is TRBJ2-1, with TRBD2 matching over 9 bases. CDR1 is SGHRS and CDR2 is YFSETQ in the germline V gene. CDR3 size: 16 residues. Unmatched junction bases numbered 8, after V lost 2 bases and J lost 5 bases. The CDR3 spells CASSFQTSGENNEQFF. The CDR3, as DNA: TGCGCCAGCAGCTTCCAGACTAGCGGTGAGAACAATGAGCAGTTCTTC.

This chain connects TRBV7-2 to TRBJ2-1, with a possible D match to TRBD2 (6 bases). Trimming cost V 3 bases and J 4 bases, with 10 bases left between them. There are 14 residues in the CDR3. CDR1 SGHTA and CDR2 FQGNSA come from the germline V gene. This chain's CDR3 is CASSFSAGYNEQFF. The DNA of the CDR3 is TGTGCCAGCAGCTTCAGTGCGGGGTACAATGAGCAGTTCTTC.

The gene calls are TRBV2 and TRBJ2-7, with D perhaps being TRBD1 or TRBD2 (7 bases each). The DNA end lines up better with TRBJ2-5; the J call may be wrong. CDR3 size: 14 residues. From germline, CDR1 is SNHLY and CDR2 FYNNEI. CDR3 loop: CASSKQGIAGTQYF. The CDR3 coding sequence is TGTGCCAGCAGTAAACAGGGGATAGCGGGGACCCAGTACTTC.

This clonotype was detected a few times. The chain has TRBV7-2 and TRBJ2-1; D tentatively fits TRBD1 or TRBD2 (5 bases each). V dropped 1 base and J dropped 9 bases, with 16 bases sitting between them. Per germline, CDR1 SGHTA and CDR2 FQGNSA. CDR3 size: 15 residues. CDR3 region: CASSLGSGRWAEQFF. CDR3 DNA sequence: TGTGCCAGCAGCTTAGGGTCGGGACGGTGGGCTGAGCAGTTCTTC. Full variable domain (rest looked up from reference TRBV7-2 and TRBJ2-1): GAGVSQSPSNKVTEKGKDVELRCDPISGHTALYWYRQSLGQGLEFLIYFQGNSAPDKSGLPSDRFSAERTGGSVSTLTIQRTQQEDSAVYLCASSLGSGRWAEQFFGPGTRLTVL.